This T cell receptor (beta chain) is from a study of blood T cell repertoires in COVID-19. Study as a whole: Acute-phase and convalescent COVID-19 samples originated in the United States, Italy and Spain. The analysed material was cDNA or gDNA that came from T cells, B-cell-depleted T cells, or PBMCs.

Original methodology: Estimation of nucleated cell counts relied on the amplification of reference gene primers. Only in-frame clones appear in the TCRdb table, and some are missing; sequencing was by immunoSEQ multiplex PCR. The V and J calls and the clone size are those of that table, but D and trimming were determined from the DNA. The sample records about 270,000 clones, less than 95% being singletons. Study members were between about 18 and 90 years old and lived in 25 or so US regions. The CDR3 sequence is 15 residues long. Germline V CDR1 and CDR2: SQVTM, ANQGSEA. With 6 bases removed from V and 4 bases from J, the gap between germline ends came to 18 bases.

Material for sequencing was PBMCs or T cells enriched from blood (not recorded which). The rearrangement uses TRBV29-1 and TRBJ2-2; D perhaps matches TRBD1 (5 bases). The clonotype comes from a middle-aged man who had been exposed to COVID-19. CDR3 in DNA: TGCAGCGTAATCAGGGATCCGATGGGCACCGGGGAGCTGTTTTTT. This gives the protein CSVIRDPMGTGELFF.